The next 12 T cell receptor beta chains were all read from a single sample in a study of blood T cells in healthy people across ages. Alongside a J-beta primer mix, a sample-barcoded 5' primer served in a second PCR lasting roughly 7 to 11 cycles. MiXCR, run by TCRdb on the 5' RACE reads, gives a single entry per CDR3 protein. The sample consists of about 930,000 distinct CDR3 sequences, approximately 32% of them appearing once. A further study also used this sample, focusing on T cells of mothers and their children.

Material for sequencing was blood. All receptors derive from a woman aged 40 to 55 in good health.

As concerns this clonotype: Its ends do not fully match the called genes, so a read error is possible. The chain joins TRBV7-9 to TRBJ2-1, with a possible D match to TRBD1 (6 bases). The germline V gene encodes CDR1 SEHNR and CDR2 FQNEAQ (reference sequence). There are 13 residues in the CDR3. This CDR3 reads CASQPGAYNKQFF. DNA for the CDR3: TGTGCCAGCCAACCAGGGGCATACAATAAGCAGTTCTTC.

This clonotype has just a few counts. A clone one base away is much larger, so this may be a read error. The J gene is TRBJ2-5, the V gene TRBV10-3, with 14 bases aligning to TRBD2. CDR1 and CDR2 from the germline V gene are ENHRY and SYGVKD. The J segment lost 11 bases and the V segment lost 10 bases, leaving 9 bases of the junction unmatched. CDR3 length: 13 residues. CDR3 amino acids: CATGLAGANEQYF. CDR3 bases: TGTGCCACGGGACTAGCGGGGGCCAATGAGCAGTACTTC.

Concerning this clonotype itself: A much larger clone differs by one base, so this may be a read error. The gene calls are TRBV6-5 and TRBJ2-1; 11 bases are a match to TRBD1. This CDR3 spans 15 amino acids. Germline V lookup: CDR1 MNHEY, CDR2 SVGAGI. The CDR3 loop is CGSSFGQGAHNEQFF. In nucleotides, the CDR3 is TGTGGCAGCAGTTTTGGACAGGGGGCTCACAATGAGCAGTTCTTC.

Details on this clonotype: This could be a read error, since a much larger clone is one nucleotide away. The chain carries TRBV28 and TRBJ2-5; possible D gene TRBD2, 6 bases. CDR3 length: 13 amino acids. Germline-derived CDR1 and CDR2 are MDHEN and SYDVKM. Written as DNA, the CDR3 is TGTACCAGCAGTCCACTAGCCCGAGAGACCCAGTACTTC. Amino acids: CTSSPLARETQYF. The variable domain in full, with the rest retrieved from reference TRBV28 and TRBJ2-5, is DVKVTQSSRYLVKRTGEKVFLECVQDMDHENMFWYRQDPGLGLRLIYFSYDVKMKEKGDIPEGYSVSREKKERFSLILESASTNQTSMYLCTSSPLARETQYFGPGTRLLVL.

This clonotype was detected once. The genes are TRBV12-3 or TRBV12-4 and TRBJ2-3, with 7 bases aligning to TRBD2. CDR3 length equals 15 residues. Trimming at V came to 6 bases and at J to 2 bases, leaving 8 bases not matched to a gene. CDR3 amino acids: CASRDRDYYTDTQYF. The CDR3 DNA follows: TGTGCCAGCAGAGACCGGGACTACTACACAGATACGCAGTATTTT.

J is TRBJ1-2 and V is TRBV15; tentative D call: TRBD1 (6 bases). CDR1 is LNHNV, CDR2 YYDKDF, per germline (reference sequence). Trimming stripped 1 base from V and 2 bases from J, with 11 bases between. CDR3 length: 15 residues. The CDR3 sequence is CATSRAGQRNYGYTF. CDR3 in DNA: TGTGCCACCAGCAGAGCTGGACAGAGGAACTATGGCTACACCTTC. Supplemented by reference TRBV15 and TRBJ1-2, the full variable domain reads DAMVIQNPRYQVTQFGKPVTLSCSQTLNHNVMYWYQQKSSQAPKLLFHYYDKDFNNEADTPDNFQSRRPNTSFCFLDIRSPGLGDTAMYLCATSRAGQRNYGYTFGSGTRLTVV.

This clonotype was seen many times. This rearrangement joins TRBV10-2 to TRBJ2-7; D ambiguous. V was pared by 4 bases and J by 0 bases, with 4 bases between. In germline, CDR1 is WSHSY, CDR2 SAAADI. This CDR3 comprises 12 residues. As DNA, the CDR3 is TGCGCCAGCAGTGTATACTCCTACGAGCAGTACTTC. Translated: CASSVYSYEQYF.

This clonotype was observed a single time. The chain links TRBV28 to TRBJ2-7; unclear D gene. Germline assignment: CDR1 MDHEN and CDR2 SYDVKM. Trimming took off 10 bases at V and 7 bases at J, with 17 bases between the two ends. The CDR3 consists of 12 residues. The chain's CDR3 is CAIHDRVSEQYF. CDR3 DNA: TGTGCCATCCATGATAGGGTGTCGGAGCAGTACTTC.

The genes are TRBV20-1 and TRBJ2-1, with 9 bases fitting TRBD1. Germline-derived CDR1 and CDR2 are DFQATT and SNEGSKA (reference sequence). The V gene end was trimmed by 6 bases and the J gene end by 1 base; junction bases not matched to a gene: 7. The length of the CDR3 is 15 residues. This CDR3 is CSATEGTGSYNEQFF. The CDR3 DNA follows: TGCAGTGCCACAGAGGGGACAGGGTCCTACAATGAGCAGTTCTTC.

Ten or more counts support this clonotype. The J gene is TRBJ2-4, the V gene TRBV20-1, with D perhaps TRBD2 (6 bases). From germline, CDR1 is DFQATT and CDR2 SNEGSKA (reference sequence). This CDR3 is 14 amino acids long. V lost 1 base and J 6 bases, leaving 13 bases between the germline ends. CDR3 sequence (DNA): TGCAGTGCTAGAGGCCAGCGGCGGGGAAACATTCAGTACTTC. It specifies CSARGQRRGNIQYF.

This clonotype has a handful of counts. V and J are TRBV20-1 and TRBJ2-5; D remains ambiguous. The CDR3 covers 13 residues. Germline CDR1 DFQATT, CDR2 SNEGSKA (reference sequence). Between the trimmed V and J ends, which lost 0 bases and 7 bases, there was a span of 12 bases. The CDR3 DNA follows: TGCAGTGCTAGAGATGGAGAGAAAGGGACCCAGTACTTC. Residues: CSARDGEKGTQYF.

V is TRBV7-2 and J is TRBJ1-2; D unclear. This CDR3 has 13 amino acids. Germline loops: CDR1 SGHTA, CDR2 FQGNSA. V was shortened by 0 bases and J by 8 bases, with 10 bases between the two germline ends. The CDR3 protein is CASSLAFGRGYTF. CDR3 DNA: TGTGCCAGCAGCTTAGCGTTCGGGAGGGGCTACACCTTC.